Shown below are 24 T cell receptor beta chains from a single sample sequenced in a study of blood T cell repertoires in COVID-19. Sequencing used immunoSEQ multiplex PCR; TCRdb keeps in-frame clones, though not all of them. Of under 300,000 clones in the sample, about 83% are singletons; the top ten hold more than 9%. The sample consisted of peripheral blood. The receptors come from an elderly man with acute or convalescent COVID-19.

The CDR3: CASSWGQGAEYGYTF. In nucleotides, the CDR3 is TGTGCCAGCAGTTGGGGACAGGGGGCGGAATATGGCTACACCTTC. This chain links TRBV28 with TRBJ1-2, with 12 bases fitting TRBD1. V was pared by 4 bases and J by 5 bases, with 5 bases of the junction left unmatched. The CDR3 covers 15 residues. CDR1 and CDR2 from the germline V gene are MDHEN and SYDVKM.

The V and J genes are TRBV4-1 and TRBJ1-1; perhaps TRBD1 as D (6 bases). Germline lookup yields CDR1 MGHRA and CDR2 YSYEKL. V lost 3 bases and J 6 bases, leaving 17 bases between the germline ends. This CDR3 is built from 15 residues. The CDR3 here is CASSHTGRGHAEAFF. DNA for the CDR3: TGCGCCAGCAGCCACACAGGCAGGGGACATGCTGAAGCTTTCTTT.

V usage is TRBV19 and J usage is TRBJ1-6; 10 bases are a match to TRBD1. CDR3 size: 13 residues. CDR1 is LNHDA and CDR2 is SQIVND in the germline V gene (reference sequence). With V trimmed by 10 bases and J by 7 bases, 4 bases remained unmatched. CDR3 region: CATRQGANSPLHF. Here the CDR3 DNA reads TGTGCCACCAGACAGGGGGCGAATTCACCCCTCCACTTT.

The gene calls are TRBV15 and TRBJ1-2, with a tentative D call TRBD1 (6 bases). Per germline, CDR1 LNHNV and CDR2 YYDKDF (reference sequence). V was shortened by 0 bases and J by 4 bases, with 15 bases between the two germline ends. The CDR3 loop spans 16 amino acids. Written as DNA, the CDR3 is TGTGCCACCAGCAGAGATCAAAGGACAGTGATCTATGGCTACACCTTC. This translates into CATSRDQRTVIYGYTF.

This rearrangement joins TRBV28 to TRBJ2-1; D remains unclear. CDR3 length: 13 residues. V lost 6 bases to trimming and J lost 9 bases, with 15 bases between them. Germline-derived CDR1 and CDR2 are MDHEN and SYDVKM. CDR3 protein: CASSRPPWAEQFF. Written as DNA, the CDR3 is TGTGCCAGCAGCCGTCCTCCGTGGGCTGAGCAGTTCTTC.

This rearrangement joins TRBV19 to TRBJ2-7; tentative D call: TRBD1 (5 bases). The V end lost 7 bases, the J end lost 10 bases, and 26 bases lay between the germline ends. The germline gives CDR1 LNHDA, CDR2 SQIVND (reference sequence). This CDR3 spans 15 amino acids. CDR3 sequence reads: CASTPSLWTSTEQYF. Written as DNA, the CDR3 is TGTGCCAGTACCCCCTCGCTCTGGACATCGACGGAACAGTACTTC. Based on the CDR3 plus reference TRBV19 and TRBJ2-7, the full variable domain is DGGITQSPKYLFRKEGQNVTLSCEQNLNHDAMYWYRQDPGQGLRLIYYSQIVNDFQKGDIAEGYSVSREKKESFPLTVTSAQKNPTAFYLCASTPSLWTSTEQYFGPGTRLTVT.

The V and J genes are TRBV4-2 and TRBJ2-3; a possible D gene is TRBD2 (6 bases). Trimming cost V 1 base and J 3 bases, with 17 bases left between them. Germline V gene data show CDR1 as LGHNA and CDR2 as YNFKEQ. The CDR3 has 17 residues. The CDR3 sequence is CASSQAAGGIWTDTQYF. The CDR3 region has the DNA TGTGCCAGCAGCCAAGCCGCGGGCGGGATTTGGACAGATACGCAGTATTTT.

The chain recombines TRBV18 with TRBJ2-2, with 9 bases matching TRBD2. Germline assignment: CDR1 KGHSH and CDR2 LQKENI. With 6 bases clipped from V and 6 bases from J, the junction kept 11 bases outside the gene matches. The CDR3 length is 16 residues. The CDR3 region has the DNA TGTGCCAGCTCCCACATAGCGGGAGCTTCGGCCGGGGAGCTGTTTTTT. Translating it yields CASSHIAGASAGELFF.

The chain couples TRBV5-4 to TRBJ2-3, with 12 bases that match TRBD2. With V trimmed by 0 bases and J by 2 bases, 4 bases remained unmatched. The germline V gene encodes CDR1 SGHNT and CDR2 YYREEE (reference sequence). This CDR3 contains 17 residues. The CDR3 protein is CASSLGTSGASTDTQYF. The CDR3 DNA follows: TGTGCCAGCAGCTTGGGGACTAGCGGGGCATCCACAGATACGCAGTATTTT.

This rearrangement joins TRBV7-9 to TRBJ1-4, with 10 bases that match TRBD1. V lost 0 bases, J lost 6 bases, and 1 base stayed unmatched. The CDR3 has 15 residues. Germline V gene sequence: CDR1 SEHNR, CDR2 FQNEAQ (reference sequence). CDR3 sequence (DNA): TGTGCCAGCAGCTTAGCGGACAGGGGGGATGAAAAACTGTTTTTT. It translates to CASSLADRGDEKLFF.

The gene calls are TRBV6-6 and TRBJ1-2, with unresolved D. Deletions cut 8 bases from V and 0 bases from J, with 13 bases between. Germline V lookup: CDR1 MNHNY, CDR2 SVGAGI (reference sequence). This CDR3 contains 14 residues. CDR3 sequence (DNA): TGTGCCAGCTTTCAGGACTTCACTAACTATGGCTACACCTTC. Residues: CASFQDFTNYGYTF.

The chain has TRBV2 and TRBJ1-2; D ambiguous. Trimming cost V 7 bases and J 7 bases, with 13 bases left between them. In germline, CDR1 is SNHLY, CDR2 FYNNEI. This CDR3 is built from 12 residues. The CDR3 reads CASTLTPPGYTF. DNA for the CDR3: TGTGCCAGCACCCTGACTCCCCCTGGCTACACCTTC.

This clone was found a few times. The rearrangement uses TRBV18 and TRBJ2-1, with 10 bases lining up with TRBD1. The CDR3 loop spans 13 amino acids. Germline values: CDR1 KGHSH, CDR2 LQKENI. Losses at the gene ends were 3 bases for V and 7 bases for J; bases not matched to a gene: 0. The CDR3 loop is CASSPGQGNEQFF. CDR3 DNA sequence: TGTGCCAGCTCACCGGGACAGGGGAATGAGCAGTTCTTC.

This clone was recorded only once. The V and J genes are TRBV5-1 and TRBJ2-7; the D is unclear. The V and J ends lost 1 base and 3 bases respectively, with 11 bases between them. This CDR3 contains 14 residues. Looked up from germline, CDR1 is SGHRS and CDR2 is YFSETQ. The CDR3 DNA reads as TGCGCCAGCAGCTTGCTAGAGAATGGCTACGAGCAGTACTTC. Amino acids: CASSLLENGYEQYF.

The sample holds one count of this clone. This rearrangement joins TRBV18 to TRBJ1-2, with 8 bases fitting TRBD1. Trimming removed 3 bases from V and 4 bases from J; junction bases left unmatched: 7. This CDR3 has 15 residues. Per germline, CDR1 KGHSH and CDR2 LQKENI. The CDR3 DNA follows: TGTGCCAGCTCACCGGGGGACAGGAAAGTCTATGGCTACACCTTC. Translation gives CASSPGDRKVYGYTF.

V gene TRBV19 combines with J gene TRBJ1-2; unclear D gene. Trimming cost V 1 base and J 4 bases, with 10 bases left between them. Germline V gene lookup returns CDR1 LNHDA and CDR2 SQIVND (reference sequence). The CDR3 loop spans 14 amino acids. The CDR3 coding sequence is TGTGCCAGTAGTATAGCGGGAGTTGGCTATGGCTACACCTTC. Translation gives CASSIAGVGYGYTF.

The CDR3 nucleotides are TGTGCCAGTAGTATTCGGGACAGGGGTTTACTGAACACTGAAGCTTTCTTT. Encoded protein: CASSIRDRGLLNTEAFF. This rearrangement joins TRBV19 to TRBJ1-1, with 10 bases identical to TRBD1. Per the germline V gene, CDR1 is LNHDA and CDR2 is SQIVND (reference sequence). J lost 0 bases, V lost 3 bases, and 7 bases had no gene match. CDR3 length: 17 residues.

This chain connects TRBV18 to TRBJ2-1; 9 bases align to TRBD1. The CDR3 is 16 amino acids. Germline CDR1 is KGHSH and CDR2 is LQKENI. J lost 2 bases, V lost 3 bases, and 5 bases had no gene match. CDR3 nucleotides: TGTGCCAGCTCACCGATGGGACAGGGCCCCTACAATGAGCAGTTCTTC. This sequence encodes CASSPMGQGPYNEQFF.

The chain's CDR3 is CASSSRNRSYNEQFF. CDR3 sequence (DNA): TGTGCCAGCAGCTCCCGGAACAGATCCTACAATGAGCAGTTCTTC. This chain connects TRBV5-4 to TRBJ2-1; D is uncertain. Trimming took 3 bases from V and 1 from J, leaving 11 bases between them. CDR3 length: 15 amino acids. Germline-derived CDR1 and CDR2 are SGHNT and YYREEE (reference sequence).

CDR3 nucleotides: TGTGCCAGTAGTATTGATGGACAGGGGTTCTACGAGCAGTACTTC. Protein sequence: CASSIDGQGFYEQYF. The chain has TRBV19 and TRBJ2-7, with 9 positions matching TRBD1. The V gene's germline CDR1 is LNHDA and CDR2 SQIVND (reference sequence). The CDR3 is 15 amino acids. Trimming removed 3 bases from V and 3 bases from J; junction bases left unmatched: 6.

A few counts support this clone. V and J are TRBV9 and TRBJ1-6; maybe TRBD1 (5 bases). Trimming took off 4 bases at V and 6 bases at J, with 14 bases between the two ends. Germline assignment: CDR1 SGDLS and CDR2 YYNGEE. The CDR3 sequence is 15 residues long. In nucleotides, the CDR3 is TGTGCCAGCAGCCCGACCGGGGGAATTAATTCACCCCTCCACTTT. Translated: CASSPTGGINSPLHF.

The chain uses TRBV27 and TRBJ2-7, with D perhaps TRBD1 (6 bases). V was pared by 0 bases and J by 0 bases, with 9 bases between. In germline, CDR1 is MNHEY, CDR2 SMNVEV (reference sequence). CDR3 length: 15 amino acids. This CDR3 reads CASSLSTGSSYEQYF. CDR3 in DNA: TGTGCCAGCAGTTTATCGACAGGTAGCTCCTACGAGCAGTACTTC.

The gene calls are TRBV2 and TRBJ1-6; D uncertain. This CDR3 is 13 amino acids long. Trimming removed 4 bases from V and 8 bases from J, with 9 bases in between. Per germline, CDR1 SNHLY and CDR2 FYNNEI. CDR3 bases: TGTGCCAGCAGTGGATGGGGAGATTCACCCCTCCACTTT. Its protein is CASSGWGDSPLHF.

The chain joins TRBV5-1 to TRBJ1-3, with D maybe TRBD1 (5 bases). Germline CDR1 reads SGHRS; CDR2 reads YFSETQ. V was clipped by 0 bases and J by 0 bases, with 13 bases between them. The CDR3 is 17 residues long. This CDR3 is CASSLVTPGLSGNTIYF. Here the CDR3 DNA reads TGCGCCAGCAGCTTGGTGACGCCAGGGCTCTCTGGAAACACCATATATTTT.